These T cell receptor beta chains were read from a single sample in a study of monozygotic twins with inflammatory bowel disease. TCRdb re-called the 5' RACE reads, yielding one record per CDR3 amino acid sequence without DNA. Here the sample table reports fewer than 550,000 distinct CDR3 sequences. Sequenced sample: blood. Receptors originate from a human donor with ulcerative colitis or Crohn's disease, or a healthy co-twin of an affected twin (not recorded which). CDR3s include the opening cysteine and the closing phenylalanine or tryptophan.

v_gene,j_gene,CDR3aa
TRBV3-1,TRBJ1-2,CASSQESSHFEYGYTF
TRBV20-1,TRBJ2-3,CSALTSGGTDTQYF
TRBV20-1,TRBJ1-5,CSASRGGKGQPQHF
TRBV5-1,TRBJ2-5,CASSLGEGRQETQYF
TRBV7-6,TRBJ2-1,CASSFLTGPLYNEQFF
TRBV6-1,TRBJ2-7,CASSEWGEPFFLEQYF
TRBV5-6,TRBJ2-7,CASSRGLHGDEQYF
TRBV20-1,TRBJ2-7,CSARPHSYEQYF
TRBV11-2,TRBJ1-2,CASSLDAMLAPNYGYTF
TRBV14,TRBJ2-4,CASSQELGSAKNIQYF
TRBV15,TRBJ1-1,CATSRDRGSRKAFF
TRBV4-3,TRBJ1-1,CASSQGLRTDTEAFF
TRBV5-6,TRBJ2-1,CASSLEGSGRQNEQFF
TRBV1,TRBJ1-1,CTSSQSTGNTEAFF
TRBV30,TRBJ2-3,CAWSRDLAGDTQYF
TRBV5-1,TRBJ1-1,CASSLEGRRTEAFF
TRBV11-2,TRBJ2-5,CASSRLGEETQYF
TRBV6-2/TRBV6-3,TRBJ2-5,CASSARLAGIAAETQYF
TRBV6-5,TRBJ1-2,CASRRDTYGYTF
TRBV12-3/TRBV12-4,TRBJ2-1,CASSLEGLVLF
TRBV6-2/TRBV6-3,TRBJ1-5,CASTDPQGASNQPQHF
TRBV16,TRBJ1-3,CASSQSDGNTIYF
TRBV28,TRBJ2-7,CASSSSGAAYEQYF
TRBV4-3,TRBJ2-1,CASSPATGRNEQFF
TRBV28,TRBJ1-1,CASVRRSEAFF
TRBV20-1,TRBJ2-3,CSASLSAGGPTDTQYF
TRBV7-9,TRBJ1-1,CASSPRNLGAFF
TRBV27,TRBJ1-2,CASSSLPDGYGYTF
TRBV28,TRBJ1-5,CDSSLGQGGTPQHF
TRBV20-1,TRBJ2-1,CSATLRDTTYNEQFF
TRBV20-1,TRBJ2-5,CSARDLQLAGWETQYF
TRBV14,TRBJ1-4,CASSELVGEKLFF
TRBV7-2,TRBJ2-7,CASSPRTSGAGYEQYF
TRBV15,TRBJ2-5,CATSKEQGQETQYF
TRBV7-9,TRBJ2-1,CASSYPGIPSYNEQFF
TRBV25-1,TRBJ2-1,CASMGLGSNEQFF
TRBV5-5,TRBJ2-2,CASSLARMGVTGELFF
TRBV20-1,TRBJ2-7,CSARRPGQLYEQYF
TRBV29-1,TRBJ1-1,CSVRGGAEAFF
TRBV30,TRBJ1-5,CAWSGQGVQPQHF
TRBV20-1,TRBJ2-3,CSARDRNLLDTQYF
TRBV12-3/TRBV12-4,TRBJ1-2,CASSPSTTNYGYTF
TRBV11-2,TRBJ2-5,CASSTQSGTSRETQYF
TRBV7-9,TRBJ1-1,CASSLTGVNTEAFF
TRBV20-1,TRBJ2-6,CSALEISEANVLTF